This T cell receptor (beta chain) was documented in a study of cytomegalovirus exposure and HLA in healthy donors. Study-wide background: The approximately 120 million unique TCR beta sequences, from about 179 million T cells, were found by an earlier analysis.

Broader study findings: Specific recognition of CMV antigens was confirmed in vitro for a few chains (all CMV-associated). Donors belonging to an Asian-associated ancestry cluster reportedly showed fewer N-insertions in productive TCRs than the roughly 670-donor mean, according to what a later analysis found.

In germline, CDR1 is SGHDT, CDR2 YYEEEE. Losses at the gene ends were 2 bases for V and 0 bases for J; bases not matched to a gene: 8. The CDR3 is made up of 17 amino acids. Concerning this clone itself: What it binds is not known.

A multiplex PCR was run with 60 Vbeta primers and 13 Jbeta primers. Method: immunoSEQ multiplex PCR; TCRdb's copy keeps in-frame clones and lacks some. This table holds some 140,000 clones, roughly 80% found once. The receptor's source is a man younger than 40 in good health and CMV-seronegative. The sequenced sample was PBMCs. The V and J genes are TRBV5-6 and TRBJ1-3; 7 nucleotides match TRBD1. As DNA, the CDR3 is TGTGCCAGCAGCTTTAGGACAGGAACCGTCTCTGGAAACACCATATATTTT. Protein product: CASSFRTGTVSGNTIYF.